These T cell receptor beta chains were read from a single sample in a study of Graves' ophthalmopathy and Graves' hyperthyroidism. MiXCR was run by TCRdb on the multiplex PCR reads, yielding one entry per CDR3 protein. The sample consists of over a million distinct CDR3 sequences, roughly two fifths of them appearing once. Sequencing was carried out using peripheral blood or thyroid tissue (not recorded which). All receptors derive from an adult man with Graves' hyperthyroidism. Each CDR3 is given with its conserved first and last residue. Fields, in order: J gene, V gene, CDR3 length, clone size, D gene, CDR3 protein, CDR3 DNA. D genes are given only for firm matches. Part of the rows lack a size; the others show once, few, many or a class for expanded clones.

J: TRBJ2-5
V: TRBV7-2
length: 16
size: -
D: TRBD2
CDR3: CASSQGPGAGEETQYF
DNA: TGTGCCAGCAGCCAAGGTCCAGGAGCGGGAGAAGAGACCCAGTACTTC

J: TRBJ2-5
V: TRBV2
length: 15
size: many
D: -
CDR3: CASSAGRARGETQYF
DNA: TGTGCCAGCAGTGCCGGGCGGGCCCGGGGTGAGACCCAGTACTTC

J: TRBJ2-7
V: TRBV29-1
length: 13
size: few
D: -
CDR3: CSVYGQNYYEQYF
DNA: TGCAGCGTTTATGGACAGAACTACTACGAGCAGTACTTC

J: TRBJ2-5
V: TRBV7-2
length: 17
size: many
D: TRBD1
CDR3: CASSLDPLGQGEETQYF
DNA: TGTGCCAGCAGCTTAGATCCCCTCGGACAGGGGGAGGAGACCCAGTACTTC

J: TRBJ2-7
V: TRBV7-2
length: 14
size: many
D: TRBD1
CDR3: CASSPPDRYYEQYF
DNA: TGTGCCAGCAGCCCCCCGGACAGGTACTACGAGCAGTACTTC

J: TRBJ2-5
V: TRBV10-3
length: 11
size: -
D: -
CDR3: CAISYGETQYF
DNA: TGTGCCATCAGTTACGGTGAGACCCAGTACTTC

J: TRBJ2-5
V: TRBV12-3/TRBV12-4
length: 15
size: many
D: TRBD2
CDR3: CASSPGGTSVETQYF
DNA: TGTGCCAGCAGCCCCGGAGGGACTAGTGTCGAGACCCAGTACTTC

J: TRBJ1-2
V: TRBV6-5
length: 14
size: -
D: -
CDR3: CASRTTPAYFGYTF
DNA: TGTGCCAGCAGGACGACACCCGCTTATTTTGGCTACACCTTC

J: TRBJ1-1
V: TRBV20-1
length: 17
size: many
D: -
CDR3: CSARDSGRSAARTEAFF
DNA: TGCAGTGCTAGAGATAGCGGGCGGTCAGCAGCTAGAACTGAAGCTTTCTTT

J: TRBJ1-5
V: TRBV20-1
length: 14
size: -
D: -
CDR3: CSARVAGANQPQHF
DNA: TGCAGTGCTAGAGTAGCGGGAGCAAATCAGCCCCAGCATTTT

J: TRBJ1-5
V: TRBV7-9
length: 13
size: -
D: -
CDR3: CATRYRSNQPQHF
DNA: TGTGCCACCAGATACAGGTCCAATCAGCCCCAGCATTTT

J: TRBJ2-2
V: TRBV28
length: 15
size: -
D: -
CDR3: CASSLGTDYTGELFF
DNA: TGTGCCAGCAGTTTGGGGACGGACTACACCGGGGAGCTGTTTTTT

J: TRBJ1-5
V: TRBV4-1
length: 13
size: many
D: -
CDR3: CASSPVSNQPQHF
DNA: TGCGCCAGCAGCCCCGTCAGCAATCAGCCCCAGCATTTT

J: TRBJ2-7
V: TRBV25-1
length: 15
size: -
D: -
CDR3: CASSPIRQAPYEQYF
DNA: TGTGCCAGCAGTCCCATTAGACAGGCACCCTACGAGCAGTACTTC

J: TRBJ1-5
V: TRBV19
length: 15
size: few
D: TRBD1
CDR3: CASKEHGQGNQPQHF
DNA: TGTGCCAGTAAAGAACATGGACAGGGGAATCAGCCCCAGCATTTT

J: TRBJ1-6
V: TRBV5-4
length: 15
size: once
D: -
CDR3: CASSPSGKGGSPLHF
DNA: TGTGCCAGCAGCCCGAGCGGGAAGGGTGGCTCACCCCTCCACTTT

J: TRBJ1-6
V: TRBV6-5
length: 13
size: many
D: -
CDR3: CASSGQRNSPLHF
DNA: TGTGCCAGCAGCGGACAGAGGAATTCACCCCTCCACTTT

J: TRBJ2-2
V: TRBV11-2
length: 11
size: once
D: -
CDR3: CASRAIGELFF
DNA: TGTGCCAGCCGGGCGATCGGGGAGCTGTTTTTT

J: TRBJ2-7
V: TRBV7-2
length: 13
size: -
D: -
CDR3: CASTQRYSYEQYF
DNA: TGTGCCAGCACCCAGCGTTACTCCTACGAGCAGTACTTC

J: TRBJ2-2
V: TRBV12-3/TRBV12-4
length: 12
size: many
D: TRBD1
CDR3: CASNRQGRELFF
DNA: TGTGCCAGCAACCGACAGGGACGGGAGCTGTTTTTT

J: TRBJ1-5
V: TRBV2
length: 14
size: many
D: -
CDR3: CASTAGRINQPQHF
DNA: TGTGCCAGCACCGCGGGACGGATCAATCAGCCCCAGCATTTT

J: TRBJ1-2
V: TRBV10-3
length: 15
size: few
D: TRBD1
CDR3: CAISESGQGNYGYTF
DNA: TGTGCCATCAGTGAGTCGGGACAGGGGAACTATGGCTACACCTTC

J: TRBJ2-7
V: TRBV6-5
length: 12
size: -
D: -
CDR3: CASSYSFYEQYF
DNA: TGTGCCAGCAGTTACTCGTTCTACGAGCAGTACTTC

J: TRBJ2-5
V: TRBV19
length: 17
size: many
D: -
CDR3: CASSILAGRSTQETQYF
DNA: TGTGCCAGTAGCATCCTCGCCGGACGGTCGACCCAAGAGACCCAGTACTTC

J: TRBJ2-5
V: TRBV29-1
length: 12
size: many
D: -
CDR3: CSPRMPGETQYF
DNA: TGCAGCCCCCGGATGCCCGGGGAGACCCAGTACTTC

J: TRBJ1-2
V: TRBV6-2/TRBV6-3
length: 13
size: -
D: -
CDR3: CASSRYGDYGYTF
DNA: TGTGCCAGCTCCCGCTACGGGGACTATGGCTACACCTTC